These T cell receptor beta chains were read from a single sample in a study of regulatory T cells in long-lasting Graves disease. Each CDR3 protein gets one entry after TCRdb re-called the multiplex PCR reads with MiXCR. The sample consists of some 250,000 distinct CDR3 sequences, 15% to 20% of them appearing once. These same records also appear under a second study, on T cells in Graves' hyperthyroidism and ophthalmopathy.

Sequenced material: peripheral blood mononuclear cells (PBMCs), taken at new diagnosis, from a patient treated with antithyroid drugs. Receptors originate from a woman aged 30 to 39 with Graves disease. Both conserved end residues are part of each CDR3. The order of the fields is clone size, D gene, V gene, J gene, CDR3 DNA, CDR3 protein. A D gene is named only where the DNA matches it firmly. Clone size, where shown, is once, few, many, or a class for clones that have expanded.

>many|.|TRBV7-2|TRBJ1-5
TGTGCCAGCAGCTTAGAAGGTACCAATCAGCCCCAGCATTTT
CASSLEGTNQPQHF
>.|.|TRBV15|TRBJ2-1
TGTGCCACCAGCAGACCCCCCCCCGCGGGGATGGATGAGCAGTTCTTC
CATSRPPPAGMDEQFF
>many|TRBD1|TRBV19|TRBJ2-3
TGTGCCAGTAGTCCCTCCTGGACAGGAGTCACAGATACGCAGTATTTT
CASSPSWTGVTDTQYF
>many|.|TRBV12-3/TRBV12-4|TRBJ2-5
TGTGCCAGCCAGCGGGTCTGGCAAGAGACCCAGTACTTC
CASQRVWQETQYF
>many|.|TRBV12-3/TRBV12-4|TRBJ1-1
TGTGCCAGCAGCCCCCAACGCATGAACACTGAAGCTTTCTTT
CASSPQRMNTEAFF
>many|TRBD2|TRBV15|TRBJ2-5
TGTGCCACCAGCATCGGGACTAGCGGGGGCCCGTACCAAGAGACCCAGTACTTC
CATSIGTSGGPYQETQYF
>.|TRBD2|TRBV10-1|TRBJ2-1
TGCGCCAGCAGTGGAGCAGCGGGGGGGTCCTACAATGAGCAGTTCTTC
CASSGAAGGSYNEQFF
>many|TRBD1|TRBV12-3/TRBV12-4|TRBJ1-1
TGTGCCAGCAGTCCCGACAGGGGGCGGAGGTTGAACACTGAAGCTTTCTTT
CASSPDRGRRLNTEAFF
>.|.|TRBV4-1|TRBJ2-7
TGCGCCAGCAGCCCGCAGAGGGACCCCACCTACGAGCAGTACTTC
CASSPQRDPTYEQYF
>many|.|TRBV5-1|TRBJ2-3
TGCGCCAGCAGCCAAATGGGGACAGATACGCAGTATTTT
CASSQMGTDTQYF
>many|TRBD1|TRBV20-1|TRBJ1-1
TGCAGTGCTAGTCGTCCACAGGGGGCAGGGAGCACTGAAGCTTTCTTT
CSASRPQGAGSTEAFF
>many|.|TRBV7-2|TRBJ1-5
TGTGCCAGCATGACAGCTTATAGCAATCAGCCCCAGCATTTT
CASMTAYSNQPQHF
>few|.|TRBV7-9|TRBJ1-1
TGTGCCAGCAGCCCCTTTCAGGGTAGCGACACTGAAGCTTTCTTT
CASSPFQGSDTEAFF
>.|.|TRBV19|TRBJ2-3
TGTGCCAGTGGATCGACGTTTTCGGGTACGCAGTATTTT
CASGSTFSGTQYF
>many|.|TRBV3-1|TRBJ2-7
TGTGCCAGCAGTAGTACAGGCCCCGAGCAGTACTTC
CASSSTGPEQYF
>many|.|TRBV14|TRBJ1-2
TGTGCCAGCAGCCAAGTGGGCAGCCTTAACTATGGCTACACCTTC
CASSQVGSLNYGYTF
>.|TRBD2|TRBV20-1|TRBJ2-3
TGCAGTTGTCTAGCGGGGGGCAGTACAGATACGCAGTATTTT
CSCLAGGSTDTQYF
>few|.|TRBV19|TRBJ2-5
TGTGCCAGTTGCGACAGACAAGAGACCCAGTACTTC
CASCDRQETQYF
>many|.|TRBV7-8|TRBJ1-1
TGTGCCAGCAGACGGGGACCGATGAACACTGAAGCTTTCTTT
CASRRGPMNTEAFF
>many|.|TRBV5-1|TRBJ1-3
TGCGCCAGCAGCCAAGGGCAGGGTGGAAACACCATATATTTT
CASSQGQGGNTIYF
>many|.|TRBV18|TRBJ2-7
TGTGCCAGCTCACCCTCGCCGGATACCTACGAGCAGTACTTC
CASSPSPDTYEQYF
>many|.|TRBV6-4|TRBJ1-1
TGTGCCAGCAGACTCGGGTCTATCGGCACTGAAGCTTTCTTT
CASRLGSIGTEAFF
>many|TRBD1|TRBV6-1|TRBJ1-2
TGTGCCAGCGGACAGGCCGCCTATGGCTACACCTTC
CASGQAAYGYTF
>many|.|TRBV27|TRBJ1-4
TGTGCCAGCAGTCCTAATCCCGGGCAGGCTAATGAAAAACTGTTTTTT
CASSPNPGQANEKLFF
>.|.|TRBV9|TRBJ2-5
TGTGCCAGCAGCGTAGCCGGCAGCCAAGAGACCCAGTACTTC
CASSVAGSQETQYF
>many|.|TRBV5-1|TRBJ1-4
TGCGCCAGCAGCCTGACAGGCCATAATGAAAAACTGTTTTTT
CASSLTGHNEKLFF
>many|.|TRBV6-1|TRBJ1-2
TGTGCCAGCTCCGATGGGGATGGCTACACCTTC
CASSDGDGYTF
>many|.|TRBV3-1|TRBJ1-4
TGTGCCAGCAGCCAAGCCGGCAGGGCCCTGTTTTTT
CASSQAGRALFF
>many|.|TRBV27|TRBJ2-7
TGTGCCAGCGGAAGACAGGCAGATAGCTCCTACGAGCAGTACTTC
CASGRQADSSYEQYF
>.|.|TRBV6-1|TRBJ2-5
TGTGCCAGCAGCCCGGACAGCCTTCGGGAGACCCAGTACTTC
CASSPDSLRETQYF
>many|.|TRBV12-3/TRBV12-4|TRBJ1-1
TGTGCCAGCAGTTCGGGGTATGACACTGAAGCTTTCTTT
CASSSGYDTEAFF
>many|.|TRBV6-2/TRBV6-3|TRBJ1-1
TGTGCCAGCAGTTACTCTGGCATCCAAGGATTGGACACTGAAGCTTTCTTT
CASSYSGIQGLDTEAFF